This is a list of T cell receptor beta chains from one sample in a study of T-cell reconstitution after alpha-beta-depleted transplantation in children. TCRdb used MiXCR to reprocess the PCR reads, holding one entry per CDR3 protein. The sample has a few hundred thousand distinct CDR3 sequences; about 6.6% are singletons. Sequences were derived from PBMCs, sampled before TCRalphabeta/CD19-depleted stem cell transplant. These receptors originate from a boy aged 2-15 years with acute lymphoblastic leukemia, due to receive a stem cell transplant. Both conserved end residues are part of each CDR3.

v_gene: TRBV28
len: 13
CDR3aa: CASQVSSGNIIYF

v_gene: TRBV4-2
len: 14
CDR3aa: CASSQGQGEGELFF

v_gene: TRBV20-1
len: 14
CDR3aa: CSAIRTAVSDEQFF

v_gene: TRBV6-1
len: 15
CDR3aa: CASRAKIAGGETQYF

v_gene: TRBV27
len: 15
CDR3aa: CASSSVAGVTDTQYF

v_gene: TRBV28
len: 14
CDR3aa: CASRLRGFLYGYTF

v_gene: TRBV2
len: 15
CDR3aa: CASTRDGTLRDTQYF

v_gene: TRBV6-2/TRBV6-3
len: 20
CDR3aa: CASKVVWGPVGGSDTDTQYF

v_gene: TRBV20-1
len: 15
CDR3aa: CSVSRRGGTYNEQFF

v_gene: TRBV28
len: 17
CDR3aa: CASTPATSGSSYNEQFF

v_gene: TRBV6-5
len: 18
CDR3aa: CASSYSGQGFSGANVLTF

v_gene: TRBV6-2/TRBV6-3
len: 14
CDR3aa: CASSIIAGGETQYF

v_gene: TRBV10-2
len: 14
CDR3aa: CASTQGQQVSPLHF

v_gene: TRBV28
len: 17
CDR3aa: CASSLLSGRVSYNEQFF

v_gene: TRBV7-3
len: 13
CDR3aa: CASSLIRNTEAFF

v_gene: TRBV19
len: 13
CDR3aa: CASSMDRSIEAFF

v_gene: TRBV28
len: 14
CDR3aa: CATLRGGSGNTIYF

v_gene: TRBV29-1
len: 16
CDR3aa: CSVEGVAGGVGDTQYF

v_gene: TRBV28
len: 13
CDR3aa: CASSEGQFYGYTF

v_gene: TRBV5-1
len: 15
CDR3aa: CASSLGQTGNTEAFF

v_gene: TRBV7-2
len: 15
CDR3aa: CASSLFFGENTEAFF

v_gene: TRBV27
len: 16
CDR3aa: CASSSGTGGVNTEAFF

v_gene: TRBV12-3/TRBV12-4
len: 15
CDR3aa: CASILTGGGNQPQHF

v_gene: TRBV25-1
len: 15
CDR3aa: CASSPSQGGIREQYF

v_gene: TRBV7-2
len: 15
CDR3aa: CASSRTGGADQPQHF

v_gene: TRBV6-2/TRBV6-3
len: 13
CDR3aa: CASRPAWDTEAFF

v_gene: TRBV21-1
len: 16
CDR3aa: CASSKDPDVRWYEQYF

v_gene: TRBV7-8
len: 16
CDR3aa: CASSLTHRQNNQPQHF

v_gene: TRBV7-2
len: 15
CDR3aa: CASSVGQSSSYEQYF

v_gene: TRBV10-3
len: 15
CDR3aa: CAISDGGTASYEQYF

v_gene: TRBV12-3/TRBV12-4
len: 18
CDR3aa: CTICLRAGGAWNQETQYF

v_gene: TRBV11-2
len: 15
CDR3aa: CASSLGGLAGYEQYF

v_gene: TRBV6-2/TRBV6-3
len: 17
CDR3aa: CASSYSMAGLLQETQYF

v_gene: TRBV6-1
len: 14
CDR3aa: CASRGGIGSYEQYF

v_gene: TRBV11-2
len: 18
CDR3aa: CASSLNPMGKTFGETQYF

v_gene: TRBV12-3/TRBV12-4
len: 12
CDR3aa: CASSGTFNTQYF

v_gene: TRBV5-6
len: 18
CDR3aa: CASSGEFPSGISTDTQYF

v_gene: TRBV7-2
len: 15
CDR3aa: CASSPPGTGPWEQFF

v_gene: TRBV12-3/TRBV12-4
len: 13
CDR3aa: CASHGDSVTEAFF

v_gene: TRBV2
len: 15
CDR3aa: CASRLRGGGNQPQHF

v_gene: TRBV27
len: 13
CDR3aa: CASSTGVNQPQHF

v_gene: TRBV10-1
len: 15
CDR3aa: CARLRRGSSGNTIYF

v_gene: TRBV6-2/TRBV6-3
len: 15
CDR3aa: CASSRPVAGQETQYF

v_gene: TRBV20-1
len: 14
CDR3aa: CSAHPNRIHQPQHF

v_gene: TRBV30
len: 14
CDR3aa: CAWSSGTTDQPQHF

v_gene: TRBV7-2
len: 16
CDR3aa: CASSAQAGTGGYEQYF

v_gene: TRBV4-2
len: 15
CDR3aa: CASSQEDMSYNEQFF

v_gene: TRBV20-1
len: 13
CDR3aa: CSAAAGGFYGYTF

v_gene: TRBV28
len: 16
CDR3aa: CASSLYGQVNPNEQFF

v_gene: TRBV7-2
len: 17
CDR3aa: CASSLEPGRTSGGAQYF

v_gene: TRBV28
len: 18
CDR3aa: CASSPPGTGITGANVLTF

v_gene: TRBV4-3
len: 14
CDR3aa: CASKPTGYGDTQYF

v_gene: TRBV3-1
len: 15
CDR3aa: CASSSRDRGDYGYTF

v_gene: TRBV7-2
len: 15
CDR3aa: CASQRGDSGSYEQYF

v_gene: TRBV28
len: 15
CDR3aa: CASSGQTGTQETQYF

v_gene: TRBV28
len: 14
CDR3aa: CASSSHGGNYGYTF

v_gene: TRBV29-1
len: 14
CDR3aa: CSVGTSGSLETQYF

v_gene: TRBV7-9
len: 16
CDR3aa: CASSPTGGGSGETQYF

v_gene: TRBV20-1
len: 16
CDR3aa: CSAPSHRGARSSPLHF

v_gene: TRBV11-2
len: 15
CDR3aa: CASSPGGSSYNEQFF